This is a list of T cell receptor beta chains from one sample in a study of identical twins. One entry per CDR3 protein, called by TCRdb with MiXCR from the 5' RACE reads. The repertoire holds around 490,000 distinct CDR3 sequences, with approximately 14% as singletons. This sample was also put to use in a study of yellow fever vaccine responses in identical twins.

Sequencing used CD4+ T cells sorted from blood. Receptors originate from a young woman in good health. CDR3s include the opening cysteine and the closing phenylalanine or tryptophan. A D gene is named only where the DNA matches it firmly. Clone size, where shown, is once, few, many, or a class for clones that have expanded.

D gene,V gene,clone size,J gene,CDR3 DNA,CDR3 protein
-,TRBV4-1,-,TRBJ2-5,TGCGCCAGCAGCCAAGTAGAGAGCACCCTGCGGTACTTC,CASSQVESTLRYF
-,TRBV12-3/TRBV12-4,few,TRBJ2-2,TGTGCCAGCAGTTTGAACACCCCGGGACGACTGTTTTTT,CASSLNTPGRLFF
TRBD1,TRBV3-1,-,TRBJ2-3,TGTGCCAGCAGCGAGACAGGGTCTAGCACAGATACGCAGTATTTT,CASSETGSSTDTQYF
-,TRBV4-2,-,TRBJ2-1,TGTGCCAGCAGTCAAAACTATGAGCAGTTCTTC,CASSQNYEQFF
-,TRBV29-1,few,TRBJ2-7,TGCAGCGTTGCTAGGGTCGACGAGCAGTACTTC,CSVARVDEQYF
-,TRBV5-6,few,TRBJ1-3,TGTGCCAGCAGCTTGTGGGTGACCGGCTCTGGAAACACCATATATTTT,CASSLWVTGSGNTIYF
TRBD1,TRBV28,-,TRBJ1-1,TGTGCCAGCAGTTACACCGGGACAGGGGGTAATGAAGCTTTCTTT,CASSYTGTGGNEAFF
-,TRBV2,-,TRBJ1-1,TGTGCCAGCAGTATACAGGGGAACACTGAAGCTTTCTTT,CASSIQGNTEAFF
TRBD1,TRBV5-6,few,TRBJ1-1,TGTGCCAGCAGCCCTGGGACAGCTTTCCTTGAAGCTTTCTTT,CASSPGTAFLEAFF
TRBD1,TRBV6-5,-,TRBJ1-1,TGTGCCAGCGGTCACAGGGGGAACACTGAAGCTTTCTTT,CASGHRGNTEAFF
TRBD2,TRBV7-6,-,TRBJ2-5,TGTGCCAGCAGCTTAGCCCCCGAAGGACTAGCGGGAGTTTATGAGACCCAGTACTTC,CASSLAPEGLAGVYETQYF
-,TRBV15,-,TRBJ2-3,TGTGCCACCAGCAGAGTGGGCGGGAGCACAGATACGCAGTATTTT,CATSRVGGSTDTQYF
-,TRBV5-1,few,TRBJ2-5,TGCGCCAGCAGCTTGATTCCGGGCCGACCGTCAGAGACCCAGTACTTC,CASSLIPGRPSETQYF
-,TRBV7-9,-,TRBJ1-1,TGTGCCAGCAGCTTAAATAGGGTCGAGGGGGGCACTGAAGCTTTCTTT,CASSLNRVEGGTEAFF
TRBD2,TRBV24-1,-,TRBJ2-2,TGTGCCACCAGTGATTTTGCGGGGGGGAACAATGCGAACACCGGGGAGCTGTTTTTT,CATSDFAGGNNANTGELFF
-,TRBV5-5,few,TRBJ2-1,TGTGCCAGCAGCTTGGAGGGGCCTAACTACAATGAGCAGTTCTTC,CASSLEGPNYNEQFF
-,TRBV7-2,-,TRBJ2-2,TGTGCCAGCAGCTTATACAGGACTAACACCGGGGAGCTGTTTTTT,CASSLYRTNTGELFF
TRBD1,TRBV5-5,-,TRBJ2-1,TGTGCCAGCAGCGTAGACGGGACAGGGAACAATGAGCAGTTCTTC,CASSVDGTGNNEQFF
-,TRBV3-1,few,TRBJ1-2,TGTGCCAGCAGCCAAGGCCCCCAGGGACGCTATGGCTACACCTTC,CASSQGPQGRYGYTF
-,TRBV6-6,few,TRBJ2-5,TGTGCCAGCAGTTCAGGGGTGGGAGCCCAGTACTTC,CASSSGVGAQYF
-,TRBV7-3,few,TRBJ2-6,TGTGCCAGCAGCCCCAGGGTTACCCTCTCTGGGGCCAACGTCCTGACTTTC,CASSPRVTLSGANVLTF
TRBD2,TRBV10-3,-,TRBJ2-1,TGTGCCATCAGTGAGTCCGGACTAGCGGGTGATACCTACAATGAGCAGTTCTTC,CAISESGLAGDTYNEQFF
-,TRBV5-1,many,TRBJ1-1,TGCGCCAGCAGCTTGGCAGGCCAGGAGGCAACTTTCTTT,CASSLAGQEATFF
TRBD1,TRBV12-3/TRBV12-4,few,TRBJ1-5,TGTGCCAGCAGTTTGAGAGGGGGCCGCAATCAGCCCCAGCATTTT,CASSLRGGRNQPQHF
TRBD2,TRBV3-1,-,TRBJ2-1,TGTGCCAGCAGCCAAGGGACTAGCGGCAATGAGCAGTTCTTC,CASSQGTSGNEQFF
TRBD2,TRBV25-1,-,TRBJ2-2,TGTGCCAGCAGTGAACCCCAACTCATAGCGGGAGGCAGCACCGGGGAGCTGTTTTTT,CASSEPQLIAGGSTGELFF
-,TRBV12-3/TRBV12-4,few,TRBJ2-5,TGTGCCAGCACCAAAAGGGGTTTGAGCAAAGAGACCCAGTACTTC,CASTKRGLSKETQYF
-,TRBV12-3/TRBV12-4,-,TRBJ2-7,TGTGCCAGCACCCCCGTGCGTTCCGGCGAGCAGTACTTC,CASTPVRSGEQYF
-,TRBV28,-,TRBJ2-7,TGTGCCAGCAGACTCCCCAACCAACTTAGCGAGCAGTACTTC,CASRLPNQLSEQYF
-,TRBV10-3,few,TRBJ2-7,TGTGCCATCAGTGAGAGTAGGGACCGGGTGGAGCAGTACTTC,CAISESRDRVEQYF
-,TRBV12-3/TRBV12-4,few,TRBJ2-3,TGTGCCAGCAGCATCAACCGAGGGCAAGGAAGCACAGATACGCAGTATTTT,CASSINRGQGSTDTQYF
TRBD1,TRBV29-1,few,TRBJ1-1,TGCAGCGTTGAGGACAGGGGAGGCACTGAAGCTTTCTTT,CSVEDRGGTEAFF
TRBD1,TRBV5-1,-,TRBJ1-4,TGCGCCAGCAGCTTGGGCCCAGGGGGCGAGGCTAATGAAAAACTGTTTTTT,CASSLGPGGEANEKLFF
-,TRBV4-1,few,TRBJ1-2,TGCGCCAGCAGCCCTGTGGGGAGCTATGGCTACACCTTC,CASSPVGSYGYTF
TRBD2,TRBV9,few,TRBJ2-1,TGTGCCAGCAGCCCACAAGCCGGGACTAGCGGGATAAATGAGCAGTTCTTC,CASSPQAGTSGINEQFF
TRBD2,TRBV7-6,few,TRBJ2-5,TGTGCCAGCAGCTTAGTTCGGCGTGCTAGCGGGAACGAAGAGACCCAGTACTTC,CASSLVRRASGNEETQYF
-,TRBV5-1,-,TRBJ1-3,TGCGCCAGCAGTCCCCCCTCTCACACCATATATTTT,CASSPPSHTIYF
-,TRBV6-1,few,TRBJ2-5,TGTGCCAGCAGTGAATCGGTGTCGCGGGAGACCCAGTACTTC,CASSESVSRETQYF
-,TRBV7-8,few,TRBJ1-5,TGTGCCAGCAGCTTCTGGGAAGGCAGCAATCAGCCCCAGCATTTT,CASSFWEGSNQPQHF
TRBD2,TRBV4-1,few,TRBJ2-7,TGCGCCAGCAGCCAAGACCCCGGGAGGTACGAGCAGTACTTC,CASSQDPGRYEQYF
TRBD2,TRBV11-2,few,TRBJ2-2,TGTGCCAGCAGTCCAACTAGCGGGGGTATCGGGGAGCTGTTTTTT,CASSPTSGGIGELFF
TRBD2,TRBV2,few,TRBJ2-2,TGTGCCAGCAGGGAGGGACTAGGGGTCGGGGAGCTGTTTTTT,CASREGLGVGELFF
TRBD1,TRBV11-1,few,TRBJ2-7,TGTGCCAGCAGTCGGAGACAGGGGGCTAAAATCTACGAGCAGTACTTC,CASSRRQGAKIYEQYF
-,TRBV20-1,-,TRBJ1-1,TGCAGTGCTAGGGCCAATTTGAACACTGAAGCTTTCTTT,CSARANLNTEAFF
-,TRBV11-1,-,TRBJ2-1,TGTGCCAGCAGCTTATCTGTCTATGGGGGCTACAATGAGCAGTTCTTC,CASSLSVYGGYNEQFF
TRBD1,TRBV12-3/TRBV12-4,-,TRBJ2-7,TGTGCCAGCAGTTTAGTGGGACAGGGCGGCGAGCAGTACTTC,CASSLVGQGGEQYF
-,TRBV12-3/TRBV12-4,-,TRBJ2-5,TGTGCCAGCAGTTTATCCGGGACCTCAGAGACCCAGTACTTC,CASSLSGTSETQYF
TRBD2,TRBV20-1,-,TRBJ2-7,TGCTGTGCTAGAGATTGGGCTAGCGGGATGACGAGCGAGCAGTACTTC,CCARDWASGMTSEQYF
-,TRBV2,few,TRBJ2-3,TGTGCCAGCGGAGGTCGGTTTAGCACAGATACGCAGTATTTT,CASGGRFSTDTQYF
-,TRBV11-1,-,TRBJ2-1,TGTGCCAGCAGCGTTGGACAGCCAAATGAGCAGTTCTTC,CASSVGQPNEQFF
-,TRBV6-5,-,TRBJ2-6,TGTGCCAGCAGTTATGGACATAACACTGGGGCCAACGTCCTGACTTTC,CASSYGHNTGANVLTF
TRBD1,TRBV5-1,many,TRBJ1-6,TGCGCCAGCAGCTTCGGGACAGGGGAGAGTAATTCACCCCTCCACTTT,CASSFGTGESNSPLHF
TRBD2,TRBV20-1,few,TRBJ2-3,TGCAGTGCTAACACCGGGACTAACACAGATACGCAGTATTTT,CSANTGTNTDTQYF
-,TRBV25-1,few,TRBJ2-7,TGTGCCAGCAGTGCGCTACCTGGAAGCGAGCAGTACTTC,CASSALPGSEQYF
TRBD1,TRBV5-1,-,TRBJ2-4,TGCGCCAGCAGCTTTGGGACAGGGGGCCTCCAGACCCCCGGAGATTTCGCCAAAAACATTCAGTACTTC,CASSFGTGGLQTPGDFAKNIQYF